These T cell receptor beta chains were read from a single sample in a study of T cell responses to AZD1222 COVID-19 vaccine. Here immunoSEQ multiplex PCR was the method, and the copy in TCRdb shows in-frame clones only, minus some. The repertoire holds over 150,000 clones, approximately 90% seen once, with about 2.8% in the top ten. Sequences were derived from peripheral blood, sampled on day 0 of AZD1222 vaccination. Receptors originate from an adult in good health. Each CDR3 is given with its conserved first and last residue. Each record gives: clone size, V gene, D gene, J gene, CDR3 DNA, CDR3 protein. A D gene is named only where the DNA matches it firmly. The size entry is marked missing in some rows and otherwise reads once, few, many or a size class.

-	TRBV13	-	TRBJ1-1	TGTGCCAGCAGCTTATTGGGGGGTAGGAACACTGAAGCTTTCTTT	CASSLLGGRNTEAFF
-	TRBV2	-	TRBJ1-1	TGTGCCAGCAGTCGGGGCCCTGAAGCTTTCTTT	CASSRGPEAFF
-	TRBV4-1	-	TRBJ2-5	TGCGCCAGCAGCCAATCCGGGGCCCAAGAGACCCAGTACTTC	CASSQSGAQETQYF
-	TRBV6-5	TRBD1	TRBJ1-2	TGTGCCAGCAGTTACTCATTGACAGGGAACTATGGCTACACCTTC	CASSYSLTGNYGYTF
-	TRBV7-9	-	TRBJ2-7	TGTGCCAGCAGCTCCCAGTGGGGGGACGGCCCCTACGAGCAGTACTTC	CASSSQWGDGPYEQYF
once	TRBV12-3/TRBV12-4	-	TRBJ1-2	TGTGCCAGCAGCCGCCGAGGGGCCTATGGCTACACCTTC	CASSRRGAYGYTF
-	TRBV5-6	-	TRBJ1-2	TGTGCCAGCAGCTTGGATCCGGGTACCTATGGCTACACCTTC	CASSLDPGTYGYTF
-	TRBV29-1	TRBD1	TRBJ1-2	TGCAGCGTCCGTTTTGGGGACAGGTCTATCAAGGATGGCTACACCTTC	CSVRFGDRSIKDGYTF
-	TRBV18	-	TRBJ1-1	TGTGCCAGCTCACCCCAGGGGAACACTGAAGCTTTCTTT	CASSPQGNTEAFF
-	TRBV27	-	TRBJ2-7	TGTGCCAGCAGAAAACAGGGCACCGGCGAGCAGTACTTC	CASRKQGTGEQYF
once	TRBV6-5	TRBD2	TRBJ2-7	TGTGCCAGCAGTTACTCGAGTGGGGGGGACGAGCAGTACTTC	CASSYSSGGDEQYF
-	TRBV7-2	TRBD2	TRBJ2-1	TGTGCCAGCAGCAAACTAGCGGGGGGGTTCAATGAGCAGTTCTTC	CASSKLAGGFNEQFF
-	TRBV6-2/TRBV6-3	TRBD1	TRBJ1-2	TGTGCCAGCAGCCAGAGCGGGGACAGTCTCTATGGCTACACCTTC	CASSQSGDSLYGYTF
-	TRBV27	TRBD2	TRBJ2-2	TGTGCCAGCAGTTCCCGACTAGCGGGGGCAATCGGGGAGCTGTTTTTT	CASSSRLAGAIGELFF
-	TRBV10-2	-	TRBJ2-3	TGCGCCAGCAGGAACCCTACTAGACCACAATCCCACCACCCTAGCACAGATACGCAGTATTTT	CASRNPTRPQSHHPSTDTQYF
-	TRBV5-1	-	TRBJ1-1	TGCGCCAGCAGCTTGGGGGACGGCAGGACTGAAGCTTTCTTT	CASSLGDGRTEAFF
-	TRBV5-1	-	TRBJ1-1	TGCGCCAGCAGACCGGGACGGTGGGACGAGAACACTGAAGCTTTCTTT	CASRPGRWDENTEAFF
-	TRBV14	TRBD2	TRBJ2-7	TGTGCCAGCAGCCAAGAACGGGGGGGCCACTCCTACGAGCAGTACTTC	CASSQERGGHSYEQYF
-	TRBV18	-	TRBJ1-1	TGTGCCAGCTCACCGGGGGGGGACCCTCGGTCGGCTGAAGCTTTCTTT	CASSPGGDPRSAEAFF
-	TRBV19	-	TRBJ2-2	TGTGCCAGTAGTAGGAGGGGTACGGTCACCGGGGAGCTGTTTTTT	CASSRRGTVTGELFF
-	TRBV4-3	-	TRBJ2-2	TGCGCCAGCAGCCAAGACGGGGTATATGCCGGGGAGCTGTTTTTT	CASSQDGVYAGELFF
once	TRBV18	-	TRBJ1-6	TGTGCCAGCTCACAAACGGCACGGACTGGGTTCTCCTATAATTCACCCCTCCACTTT	CASSQTARTGFSYNSPLHF
-	TRBV5-1	-	TRBJ2-5	TGCGCCAGCAGACGGGACATAAAAGAGACCCAGTACTTC	CASRRDIKETQYF
-	TRBV27	TRBD1	TRBJ1-5	TGTGCCAGCAAACCCGCAGGGGGCGGACATCAGCCCCAGCATTTT	CASKPAGGGHQPQHF
-	TRBV3-1/TRBV3-2	-	TRBJ1-5	TGTGCCAGCAGCCAAGGACTGGGAGGCAATCAGCCCCAGCATTTT	CASSQGLGGNQPQHF
-	TRBV27	-	TRBJ1-5	TGTGCCAGCAGGCCCCTTAGAGCTCGGGGCAATCAGCCCCAGCATTTT	CASRPLRARGNQPQHF
-	TRBV7-8	TRBD1	TRBJ1-2	TGTGCCAGCAGCGAACACAGGGGGCCGAGCTATGGCTACACCTTC	CASSEHRGPSYGYTF
few	TRBV4-3	-	TRBJ1-4	TGCGCCACCAGAGGTACTGAGGAAGAAAAACTGTTTTTT	CATRGTEEEKLFF
few	TRBV4-1	-	TRBJ2-2	TGCGCCAGCAGCCAAGGGCCGAACACCGGGGAGCTGTTTTTT	CASSQGPNTGELFF
-	TRBV5-4	-	TRBJ2-5	TGTGCCAGCAGCTTTGGGTTGCGAGGGCAGGGGAAAGAGACCCAGTACTTC	CASSFGLRGQGKETQYF
-	TRBV2	-	TRBJ2-2	TGTGCCAGCAGTGGGCAGTCCACCGGGGAGCTGTTTTTT	CASSGQSTGELFF
once	TRBV7-6	TRBD2	TRBJ2-5	TGTGCCAGCAGCTTAGGTGGGACTAGCGGGGGTGAGACCCAGTACTTC	CASSLGGTSGGETQYF
-	TRBV5-1	TRBD2	TRBJ2-1	TGCGCCAGCAGCTCTACTAGCGGGGGGGCCTACAATGAGCAGTTCTTC	CASSSTSGGAYNEQFF
-	TRBV4-2	-	TRBJ2-5	TGTGCCAGCAGCCAAGTGGTTAACTCTGGGGTGATGGAGACCCAGTACTTC	CASSQVVNSGVMETQYF
-	TRBV5-8	-	TRBJ1-2	TGTGCCAGCAGCCCGACTGAGAACTATGGCTACACCTTC	CASSPTENYGYTF
-	TRBV4-3	-	TRBJ1-5	TGCGCCAGCAGCCAAGATCTAAGTCAGCCCCAGCATTTT	CASSQDLSQPQHF
-	TRBV6-2/TRBV6-3	TRBD1	TRBJ1-2	TGTGCCAGCAGTGACCCCCCGACAGGGACTACGCGTGGCTACACCTTC	CASSDPPTGTTRGYTF
-	TRBV19	-	TRBJ1-3	TGTGCCAGTAGGTGGACAAGGACCTCCGGAAACACCATATATTTT	CASRWTRTSGNTIYF
-	TRBV15	TRBD2	TRBJ2-5	TGTGCCACCAGCAGCCTCGCAGCGGGGGAAGAGACCCAGTACTTC	CATSSLAAGEETQYF
-	TRBV30	TRBD1	TRBJ1-6	TGTGCCTGGAGTCGCCCGACAGGGATTCGTTCGGATTCACCCCTCCACTTT	CAWSRPTGIRSDSPLHF
-	TRBV7-6	TRBD2	TRBJ2-3	TGTGCCAGCAGCACTAGCGGGGGGACAGATACGCAGTATTTT	CASSTSGGTDTQYF
-	TRBV7-8	-	TRBJ2-3	TGTGCCAGCAGCTTAAGTTCGGCCCCACAAGATACGCAGTATTTT	CASSLSSAPQDTQYF
-	TRBV27	TRBD1	TRBJ2-7	TGTGCCAGCAGTTACAGGGGTACCTACGAGCAGTACTTC	CASSYRGTYEQYF
-	TRBV30	TRBD2	TRBJ2-3	TGTGCCTGGACTGGACTAGGGGAAGATACGCAGTATTTT	CAWTGLGEDTQYF
-	TRBV6-6	TRBD2	TRBJ2-1	TGTGCCAGCAGTTACCTAGCGGGGGGAGACAATGAGCAGTTCTTC	CASSYLAGGDNEQFF
-	TRBV7-9	TRBD1	TRBJ2-1	TGTGCCAGCAGCTTAGGACAGGGCAGGGGCAATGAGCAGTTCTTC	CASSLGQGRGNEQFF
-	TRBV6-5	-	TRBJ1-1	TGTGCCAGCAGCCTAGGGGCAGGGAAAGCTTTCTTT	CASSLGAGKAFF
-	TRBV7-8	TRBD1	TRBJ1-5	TGTGCCAGCAGCTTAGCCCCGGGACAGGGGCCTAATAGCAATCAGCCCCAGCATTTT	CASSLAPGQGPNSNQPQHF
-	TRBV5-1	TRBD1	TRBJ1-4	TGCGCCAGCAGCCGACAGGGTGCAACTAATGAAAAACTGTTTTTT	CASSRQGATNEKLFF
-	TRBV5-1	-	TRBJ2-2	TGCGCCAGCAGCTTGGAGGTTGGCGGGACAACCACCGGGGAGCTGTTTTTT	CASSLEVGGTTTGELFF
-	TRBV24-1	TRBD1	TRBJ2-3	TGTGCCACCAGTGATACGGGACAGTCCACAGATACGCAGTATTTT	CATSDTGQSTDTQYF
-	TRBV19	-	TRBJ2-7	TGTGCCAGTAGTACCCGGACGGTCCCCTACGAGCAGTACTTC	CASSTRTVPYEQYF
few	TRBV5-1	-	TRBJ2-5	TGCGCCAGCAGCAGCCAGGGTTCGCAGTACTTC	CASSSQGSQYF
-	TRBV9	TRBD1	TRBJ1-6	TGTGCCAGCAGCGTAGTGCCAGGGGGGAATTCACCCCTCCACTTT	CASSVVPGGNSPLHF
-	TRBV5-5	-	TRBJ2-5	TGTGCCAGCAATGTTAGGGACAACCAAGAGACCCAGTACTTC	CASNVRDNQETQYF
-	TRBV7-2	-	TRBJ1-1	TGTGCCAGCAGCTTAAACCAGAACACTGAAGCTTTCTTT	CASSLNQNTEAFF
-	TRBV5-4	-	TRBJ1-3	TGTGCCAGCAGCTTGTCGTCCCGAAACACCATATATTTT	CASSLSSRNTIYF
once	TRBV7-6	-	TRBJ1-6	TGTGCCAGCAGCCCCCATCCGGACTCCTATAATTCACCCCTCCACTTT	CASSPHPDSYNSPLHF